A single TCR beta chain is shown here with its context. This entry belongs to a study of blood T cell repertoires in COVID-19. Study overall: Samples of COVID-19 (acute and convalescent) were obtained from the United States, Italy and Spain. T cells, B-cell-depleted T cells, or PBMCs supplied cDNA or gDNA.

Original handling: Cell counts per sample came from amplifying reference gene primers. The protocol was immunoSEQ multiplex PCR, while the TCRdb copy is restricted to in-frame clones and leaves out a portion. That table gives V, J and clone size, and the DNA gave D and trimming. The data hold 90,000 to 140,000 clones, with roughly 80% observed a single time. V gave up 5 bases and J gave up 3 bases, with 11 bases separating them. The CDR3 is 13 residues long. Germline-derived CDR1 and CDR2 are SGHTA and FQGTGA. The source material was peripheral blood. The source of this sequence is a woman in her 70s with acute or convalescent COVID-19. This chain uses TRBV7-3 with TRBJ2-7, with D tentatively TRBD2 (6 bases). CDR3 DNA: TGTGCCAGCAGCCCCAGCGGGTTCTACGAGCAGTACTTC. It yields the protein CASSPSGFYEQYF.